A selection of T cell receptor beta chains follows, all from one sample in a study of T cell responses to AZD1222 COVID-19 vaccine. The table came from immunoSEQ multiplex PCR; TCRdb's copy has only in-frame clones and leaves some out. The sample comprises around 140,000 clones, more than 90% of which are singletons, and roughly 1.7% rests with the top ten. The starting material was peripheral blood, obtained on day 0 of AZD1222 vaccination. Receptor source: an adult in good health. CDR3s include the opening cysteine and the closing phenylalanine or tryptophan. Fields, in order: J gene, D gene, V gene, clone size, CDR3 protein, CDR3 DNA. A D gene is named only where the DNA matches it firmly. Clone size appears in some rows only: once, few, many, or a class for an expanded clone.

>TRBJ1-4|NA|TRBV9|NA
CASSVGGGGPNEKLFF
TGTGCCAGCAGCGTAGGCGGGGGGGGCCCTAATGAAAAACTGTTTTTT
>TRBJ2-5|NA|TRBV6-1|NA
CASSEVGTVETQYF
TGTGCCAGCAGTGAAGTGGGGACTGTCGAGACCCAGTACTTC
>TRBJ2-7|TRBD2|TRBV9|NA
CASSVERGIGYEQYF
TGTGCCAGCAGCGTCGAGCGGGGAATAGGCTACGAGCAGTACTTC
>TRBJ2-3|TRBD2|TRBV7-2|NA
CASRPTSGLTDTQYF
TGTGCCAGCAGGCCGACTAGCGGCCTAACAGATACGCAGTATTTT
>TRBJ2-7|NA|TRBV6-2/TRBV6-3|few
CASGRVYEQYF
TGTGCCAGCGGCCGGGTCTACGAGCAGTACTTC
>TRBJ2-1|NA|TRBV4-1|once
CASRTSEVDVGEQFF
TGCGCCAGCAGGACTTCAGAGGTCGATGTCGGTGAGCAGTTCTTC
>TRBJ1-2|TRBD1|TRBV7-8|once
CASSPLFWDRGTNYGYTF
TGTGCCAGCAGCCCCCTCTTTTGGGACAGGGGGACTAACTATGGCTACACCTTC
>TRBJ1-4|TRBD1|TRBV30|once
CAWNLPGQGSEKLFF
TGTGCCTGGAATCTCCCGGGACAGGGGAGTGAAAAACTGTTTTTT
>TRBJ1-2|TRBD1|TRBV13|few
CASTLGNWWDRGYGYTF
TGTGCCAGCACCTTAGGCAACTGGTGGGACAGGGGCTATGGCTACACCTTC
>TRBJ1-5|NA|TRBV2|NA
CASSERGINQPQHF
TGTGCCAGCAGTGAGCGGGGCATTAATCAGCCCCAGCATTTT
>TRBJ1-4|NA|TRBV15|once
CATREGPDDEKLFF
TGTGCCACCAGGGAGGGGCCAGATGATGAAAAACTGTTTTTT
>TRBJ1-2|NA|TRBV6-5|once
CASKSPGIDRGYTF
TGTGCCAGCAAAAGTCCAGGGATAGATAGGGGCTACACCTTC
>TRBJ1-1|TRBD1|TRBV19|NA
CASRGDRGGEAFF
TGTGCCAGTAGAGGGGACAGGGGAGGTGAAGCTTTCTTT
>TRBJ2-3|NA|TRBV28|NA
CASSSLGAPAATRTYF
TGTGCCAGCAGTTCCCTCGGGGCTCCCGCCGCGACCCGCACGTATTTT
>TRBJ1-4|NA|TRBV25-1|NA
CASSETLSDGEKLFF
TGTGCCAGCAGTGAGACGCTAAGTGATGGTGAAAAACTGTTTTTT
>TRBJ2-5|NA|TRBV6-2/TRBV6-3|NA
CASSPGPGETQYF
TGTGCCAGCAGCCCGGGACCTGGGGAGACCCAGTACTTC
>TRBJ2-7|NA|TRBV12-3/TRBV12-4|few
CASSLALHEQYF
TGTGCCAGCAGTTTAGCCCTACACGAGCAGTACTTC
>TRBJ1-5|TRBD1|TRBV4-3|NA
CASSPRQGDQPQHF
TGCGCCAGCAGTCCGCGACAGGGGGATCAGCCCCAGCATTTT